Shown below are 2 T cell receptor beta chains from a single sample sequenced in a study of circulating CD8 cells and anti-PD-1 response in melanoma. The QIAseq Immune Repertoire TCR panel built the libraries from roughly 15 ng of total RNA. TCRdb reprocessed the reads with MiXCR, giving one entry per CDR3 protein. This sample has hundreds of distinct CDR3 sequences; approximately 11% occur once, and the top ten carry around three fifths. Live CD3+CD8+TCRalphabeta+ cells were sorted into four subsets by PD-1 and/or TIGIT. The sample here was CD8+ T cells from PBMCs, taken at baseline or after one month of anti-PD-1 therapy (not recorded which). These TCRs come from a human donor with melanoma.

This clonotype is medium-sized (0.01 to 0.1%). The chain has TRBV29-1 and TRBJ2-5, with 10 bases aligning to TRBD2. V dropped 2 bases and J dropped 4; count of bases not matched to a gene: 4. CDR1 and CDR2 (germline): SQVTM, ANQGSEA. CDR3 length equals 14 residues. In nucleotides, the CDR3 is TGCAGCGTTGAACCTAGCGGGGGCGGAGAGACCCAGTACTTC. This gives the protein CSVEPSGGGETQYF.

Note on this clonotype: A single base separates this from a much larger clone, so it may be a read error. The V and J genes are TRBV19 and TRBJ2-7; D is tentatively TRBD1 or TRBD2 (5 bases each). The CDR3 contains 16 residues. Between the trimmed V and J ends, which lost 4 bases and 3 bases, there was a span of 19 bases. CDR1 LNHDA and CDR2 SQIVND come from the germline V gene (reference sequence). The CDR3 protein is CASSTDTGTTGYEQYF. The CDR3 DNA sequence: TGTGCCAGTAGTACAGATACTGGGACGACGGGCTACGAGCAGTACTTC. The full variable domain, in which reference TRBV19 and TRBJ2-7 provide the parts outside the CDR3, is DGGITQSPKYLFRKEGQNVTLSCEQNLNHDAMYWYRQDPGQGLRLIYYSQIVNDFQKGDIAEGYSVSREKKESFPLTVTSAQKNPTAFYLCASSTDTGTTGYEQYFGPGTRLTVT.